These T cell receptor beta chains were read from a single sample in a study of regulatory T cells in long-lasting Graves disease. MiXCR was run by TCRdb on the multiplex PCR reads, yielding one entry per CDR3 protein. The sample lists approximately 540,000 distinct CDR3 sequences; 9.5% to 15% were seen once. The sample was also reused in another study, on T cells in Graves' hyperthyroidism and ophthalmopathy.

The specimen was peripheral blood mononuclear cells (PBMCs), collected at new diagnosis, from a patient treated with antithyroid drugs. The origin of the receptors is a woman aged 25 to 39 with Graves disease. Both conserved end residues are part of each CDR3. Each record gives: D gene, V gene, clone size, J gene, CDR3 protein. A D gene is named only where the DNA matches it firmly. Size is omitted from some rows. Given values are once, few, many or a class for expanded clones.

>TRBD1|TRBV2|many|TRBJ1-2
CASSYRGSGYGYTF
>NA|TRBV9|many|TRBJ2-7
CASSQTLSSYEQYF
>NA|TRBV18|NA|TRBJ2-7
CASSPVAGRHDEQYF
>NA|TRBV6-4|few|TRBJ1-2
CASPTASNYGYTF
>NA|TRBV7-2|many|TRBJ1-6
CASSLRKSSYNSPLHF
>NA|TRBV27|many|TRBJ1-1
CASSPLQGHTEAFF
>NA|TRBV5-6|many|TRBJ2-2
CASSFLATTGELFF
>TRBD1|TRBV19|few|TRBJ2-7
CASSPGTGEQYF
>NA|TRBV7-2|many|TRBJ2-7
CASSILGLEQYF
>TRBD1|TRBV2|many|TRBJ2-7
CASRRDRGWGEQYF
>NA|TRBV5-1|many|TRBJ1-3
CASSLQRGNTIYF
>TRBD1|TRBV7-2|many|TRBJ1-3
CASSPGTGGNTIYF
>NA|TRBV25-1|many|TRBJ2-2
CASSDLQQGNYGELFF
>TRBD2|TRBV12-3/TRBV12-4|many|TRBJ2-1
CASSPSGRYEQFF
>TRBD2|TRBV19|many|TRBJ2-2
CASSIRGSPGGELFF
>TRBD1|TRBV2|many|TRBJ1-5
CASSFGQGGIQPQHF
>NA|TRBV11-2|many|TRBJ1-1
CASSDSMFRTEAFF
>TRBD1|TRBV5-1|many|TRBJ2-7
CASSLAGQGSMYEQYF
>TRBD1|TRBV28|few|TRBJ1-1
CASSHTLRTGKNTEAFF
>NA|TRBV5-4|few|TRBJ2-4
CASSSRGTVAKNIQYF
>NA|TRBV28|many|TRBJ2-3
CASSSRGRGVTDTQYF
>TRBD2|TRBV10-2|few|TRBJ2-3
CASTGLAGGYFTDTQYF
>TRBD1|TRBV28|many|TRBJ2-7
CASSVSLQGAIQGDEQYF
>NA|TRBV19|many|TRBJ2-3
CASSIFAQDTQYF
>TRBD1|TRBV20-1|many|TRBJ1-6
CSARAGGSDSPLHF
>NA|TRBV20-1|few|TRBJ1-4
CSAPLGGINEKLFF
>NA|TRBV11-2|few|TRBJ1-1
CASSLRPLEAFF
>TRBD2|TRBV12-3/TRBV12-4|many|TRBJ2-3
CASSLLAGATDTQYF
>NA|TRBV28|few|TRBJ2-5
CAGGGGGGTQETQYF
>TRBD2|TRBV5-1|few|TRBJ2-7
CASSRGPSLAVLDEQYF
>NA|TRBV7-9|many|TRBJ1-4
CASSLFEVLGEKLFF
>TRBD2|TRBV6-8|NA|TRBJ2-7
CASRQRDYTYEQYF
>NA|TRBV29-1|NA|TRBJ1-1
CSVPQGGFEAFF
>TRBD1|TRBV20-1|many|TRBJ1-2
CSATWDSYRYGYTF
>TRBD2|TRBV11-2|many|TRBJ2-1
CASSFQIAGSNEQFF